This T cell receptor (beta chain) comes out of a study of neoadjuvant anti-PD-1 for oral cavity cancer. Study context: Before surgery, most patients got three to four biweekly 3 mg/kg nivolumab doses.

The sample's time point: after neoadjuvant nivolumab, at surgical resection. Patients had newly diagnosed, untreated stage II-IVA oral cavity squamous cell carcinoma. Analysis of PBMCs was direct, with no culture step. This clone occurred a few times. This sample includes further DNA sequences coding for the same CDR3. Produced via immunoSEQ multiplex PCR; TCRdb's table is partial and in-frame only. The sample gives roughly 40,000 clones, approximately 80% of which show up once; approximately 5% is in the top ten. This TCR came from a person between 35 and 79 years old with oral cavity squamous cell carcinoma. The sample here was PBMCs, taken after nivolumab (anti-PD-1) treatment.

CDR3 DNA sequence: TGCGCCAGCACCCCCGGAGGACGGAACACTGAAGCTTTCTTT. It translates to CASTPGGRNTEAFF. V and J are TRBV5-1 and TRBJ1-1; D is undetermined. CDR1 is SGHRS, CDR2 YFSETQ, per germline. The CDR3 length is 14 residues. V gave up 6 bases and J gave up 1 base, with 13 bases separating them.